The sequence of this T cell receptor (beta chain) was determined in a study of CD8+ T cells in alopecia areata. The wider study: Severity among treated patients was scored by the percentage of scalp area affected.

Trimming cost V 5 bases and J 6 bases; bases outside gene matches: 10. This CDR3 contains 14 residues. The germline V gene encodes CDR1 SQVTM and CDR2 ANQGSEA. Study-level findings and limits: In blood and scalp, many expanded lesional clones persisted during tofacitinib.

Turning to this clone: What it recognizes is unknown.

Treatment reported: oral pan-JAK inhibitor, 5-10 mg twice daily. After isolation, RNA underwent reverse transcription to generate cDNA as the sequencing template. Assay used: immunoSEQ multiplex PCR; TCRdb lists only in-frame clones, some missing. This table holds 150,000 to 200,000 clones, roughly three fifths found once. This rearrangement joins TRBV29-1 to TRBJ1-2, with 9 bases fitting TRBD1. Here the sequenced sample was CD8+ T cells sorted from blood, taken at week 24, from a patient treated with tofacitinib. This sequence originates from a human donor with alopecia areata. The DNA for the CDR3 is TGCAGCGTTCCCCACAACAACAGGGGGCATGGCTACACCTTC. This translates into CSVPHNNRGHGYTF.